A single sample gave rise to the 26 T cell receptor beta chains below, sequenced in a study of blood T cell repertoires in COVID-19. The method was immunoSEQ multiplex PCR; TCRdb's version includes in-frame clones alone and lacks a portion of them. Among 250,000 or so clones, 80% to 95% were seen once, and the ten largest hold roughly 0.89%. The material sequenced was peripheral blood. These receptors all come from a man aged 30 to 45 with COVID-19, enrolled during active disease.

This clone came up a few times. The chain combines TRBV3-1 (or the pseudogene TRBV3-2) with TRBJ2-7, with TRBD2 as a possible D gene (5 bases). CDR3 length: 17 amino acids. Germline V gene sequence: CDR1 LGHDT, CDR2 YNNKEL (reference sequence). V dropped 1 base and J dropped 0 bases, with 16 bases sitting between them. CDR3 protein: CASSQASLSGFSYEQYF. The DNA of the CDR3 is TGTGCCAGCAGCCAAGCATCGTTGTCGGGGTTCTCCTACGAGCAGTACTTC.

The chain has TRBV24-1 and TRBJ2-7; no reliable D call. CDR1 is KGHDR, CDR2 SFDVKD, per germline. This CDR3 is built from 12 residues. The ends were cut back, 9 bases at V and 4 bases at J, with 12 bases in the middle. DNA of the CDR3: TGTGCCACCCCTAGGTCATGGTACGAGCAGTACTTC. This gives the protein CATPRSWYEQYF.

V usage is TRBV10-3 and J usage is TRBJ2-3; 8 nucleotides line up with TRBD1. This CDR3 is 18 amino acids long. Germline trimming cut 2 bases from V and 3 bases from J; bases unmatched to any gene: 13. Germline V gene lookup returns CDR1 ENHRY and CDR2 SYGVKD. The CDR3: CAISEATQAGGETDTQYF. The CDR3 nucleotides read TGTGCCATCAGTGAGGCGACTCAAGCAGGGGGCGAGACAGATACGCAGTATTTT.

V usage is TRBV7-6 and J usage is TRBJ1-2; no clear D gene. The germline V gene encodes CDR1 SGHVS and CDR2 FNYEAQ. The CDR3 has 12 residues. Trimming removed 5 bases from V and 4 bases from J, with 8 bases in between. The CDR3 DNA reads TGTGCCAGCAGCGCGGCCCTCTATGGCTACACCTTC. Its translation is CASSAALYGYTF. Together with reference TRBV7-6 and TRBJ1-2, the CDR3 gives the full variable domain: GAGVSQSPRYKVTKRGQDVALRCDPISGHVSLYWYRQALGQGPEFLTYFNYEAQQDKSGLPNDRFSAERPEGSISTLTIQRTEQRDSAMYRCASSAALYGYTFGSGTRLTVV.

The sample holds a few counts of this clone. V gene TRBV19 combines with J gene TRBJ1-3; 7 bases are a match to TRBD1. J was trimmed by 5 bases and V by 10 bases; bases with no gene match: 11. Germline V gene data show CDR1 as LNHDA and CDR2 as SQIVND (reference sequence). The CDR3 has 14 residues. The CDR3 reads CATEDRAGRNTIYF. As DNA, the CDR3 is TGTGCCACCGAAGACAGGGCAGGAAGAAACACCATATATTTT. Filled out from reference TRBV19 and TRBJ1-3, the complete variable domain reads DGGITQSPKYLFRKEGQNVTLSCEQNLNHDAMYWYRQDPGQGLRLIYYSQIVNDFQKGDIAEGYSVSREKKESFPLTVTSAQKNPTAFYLCATEDRAGRNTIYFGEGSWLTVV.

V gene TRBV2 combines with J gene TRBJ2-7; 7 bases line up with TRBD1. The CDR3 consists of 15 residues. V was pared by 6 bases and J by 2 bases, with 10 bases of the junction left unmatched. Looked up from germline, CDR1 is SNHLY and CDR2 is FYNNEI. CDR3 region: CASRLDRVRTYEQYF. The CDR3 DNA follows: TGTGCCAGCAGACTAGACAGGGTACGGACCTACGAGCAGTACTTC.

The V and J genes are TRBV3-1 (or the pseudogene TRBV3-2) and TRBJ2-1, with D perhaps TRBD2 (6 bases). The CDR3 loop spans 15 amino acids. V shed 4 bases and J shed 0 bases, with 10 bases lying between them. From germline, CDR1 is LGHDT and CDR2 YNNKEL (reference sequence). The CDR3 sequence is CASSRGTASYNEQFF. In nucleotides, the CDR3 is TGTGCCAGCAGCCGCGGGACGGCCTCCTACAATGAGCAGTTCTTC.

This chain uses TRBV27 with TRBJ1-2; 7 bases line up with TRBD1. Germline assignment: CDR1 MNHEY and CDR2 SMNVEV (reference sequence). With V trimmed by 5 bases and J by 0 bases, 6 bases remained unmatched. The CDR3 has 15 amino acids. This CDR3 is CASSPGQSPNYGYTF. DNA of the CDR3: TGTGCCAGCAGTCCGGGACAGTCCCCTAACTATGGCTACACCTTC.

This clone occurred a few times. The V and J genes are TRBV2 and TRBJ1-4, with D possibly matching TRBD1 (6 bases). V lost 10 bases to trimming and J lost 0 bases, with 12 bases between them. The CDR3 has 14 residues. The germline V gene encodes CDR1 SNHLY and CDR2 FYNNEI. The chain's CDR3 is CATHRTATNEKLFF. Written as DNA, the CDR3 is TGTGCCACCCACAGGACAGCAACTAATGAAAAACTGTTTTTT.

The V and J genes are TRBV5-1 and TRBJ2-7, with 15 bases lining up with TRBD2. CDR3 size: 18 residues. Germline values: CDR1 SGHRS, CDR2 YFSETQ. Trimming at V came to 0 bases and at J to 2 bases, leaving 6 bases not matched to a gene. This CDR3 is CASSLVGTSGGPAYEQYF. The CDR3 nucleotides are TGCGCCAGCAGCTTGGTTGGGACTAGCGGGGGGCCGGCCTACGAGCAGTACTTC.

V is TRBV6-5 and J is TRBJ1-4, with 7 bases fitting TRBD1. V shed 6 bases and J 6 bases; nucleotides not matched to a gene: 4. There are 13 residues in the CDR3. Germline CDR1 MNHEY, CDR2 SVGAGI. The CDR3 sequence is CASSRDSYEKLFF. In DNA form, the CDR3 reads TGTGCCAGCAGCCGGGACAGCTATGAAAAACTGTTTTTT.

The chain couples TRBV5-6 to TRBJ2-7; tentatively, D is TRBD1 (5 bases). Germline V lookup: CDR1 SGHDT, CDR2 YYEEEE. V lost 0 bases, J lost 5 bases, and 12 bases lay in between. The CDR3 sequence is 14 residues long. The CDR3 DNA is TGTGCCAGCAGCTTGGCCGCAGGGCGTCACGAGCAGTACTTC. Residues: CASSLAAGRHEQYF. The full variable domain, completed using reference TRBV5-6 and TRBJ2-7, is DAGVTQSPTHLIKTRGQQVTLRCSPKSGHDTVSWYQQALGQGPQFIFQYYEEEERQRGNFPDRFSGHQFPNYSSELNVNALLLGDSALYLCASSLAAGRHEQYFGPGTRLTVT.

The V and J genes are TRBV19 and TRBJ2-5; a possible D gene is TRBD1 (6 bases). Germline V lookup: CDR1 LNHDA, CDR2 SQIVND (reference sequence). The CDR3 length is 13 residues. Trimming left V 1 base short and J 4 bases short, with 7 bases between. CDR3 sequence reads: CASSIADRETQYF. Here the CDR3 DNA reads TGTGCCAGTAGTATAGCGGACAGAGAGACCCAGTACTTC.

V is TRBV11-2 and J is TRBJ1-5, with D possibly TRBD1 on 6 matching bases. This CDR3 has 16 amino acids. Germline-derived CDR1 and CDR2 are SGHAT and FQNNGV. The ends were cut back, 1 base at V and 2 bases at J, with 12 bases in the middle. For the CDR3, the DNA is TGTGCCAGCAGCTTAGGGGGGGGCATCGGCAATCAGCCCCAGCATTTT. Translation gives CASSLGGGIGNQPQHF.

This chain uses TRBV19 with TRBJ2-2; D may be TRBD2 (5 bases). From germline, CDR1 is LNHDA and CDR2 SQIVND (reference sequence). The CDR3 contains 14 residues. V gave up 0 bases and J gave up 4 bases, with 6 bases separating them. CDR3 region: CASSIDRGTGELFF. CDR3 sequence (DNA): TGTGCCAGTAGTATAGATCGGGGCACCGGGGAGCTGTTTTTT.

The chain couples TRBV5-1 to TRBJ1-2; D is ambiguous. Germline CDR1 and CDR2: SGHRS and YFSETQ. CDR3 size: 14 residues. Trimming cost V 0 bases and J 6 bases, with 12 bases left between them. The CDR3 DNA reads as TGCGCCAGCAGCTTGGCCGTCGGAGGAGATGGCTACACCTTC. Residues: CASSLAVGGDGYTF.

The CDR3 loop is CSVSFSQPQHF. The CDR3 coding sequence is TGCAGCGTTTCGTTTTCCCAGCCCCAGCATTTT. The rearrangement links TRBV29-1 to TRBJ1-5; D uncertain. Trimming took 5 bases from V and 7 from J, leaving 9 bases between them. The CDR3 is 11 residues long. Germline V lookup: CDR1 SQVTM, CDR2 ANQGSEA.

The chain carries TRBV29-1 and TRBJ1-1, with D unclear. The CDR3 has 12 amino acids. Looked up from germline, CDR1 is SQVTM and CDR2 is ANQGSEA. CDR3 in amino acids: CSYGRRSTEAFF. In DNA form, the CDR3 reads TGCAGTTACGGGAGGAGGTCCACTGAAGCTTTCTTT.

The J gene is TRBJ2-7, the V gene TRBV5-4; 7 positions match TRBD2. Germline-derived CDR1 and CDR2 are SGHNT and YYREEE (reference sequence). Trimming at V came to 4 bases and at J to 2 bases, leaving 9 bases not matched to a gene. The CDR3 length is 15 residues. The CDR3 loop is CASSAGTNLPYEQYF. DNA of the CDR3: TGTGCCAGCAGCGCCGGGACTAATCTACCCTACGAGCAGTACTTC.

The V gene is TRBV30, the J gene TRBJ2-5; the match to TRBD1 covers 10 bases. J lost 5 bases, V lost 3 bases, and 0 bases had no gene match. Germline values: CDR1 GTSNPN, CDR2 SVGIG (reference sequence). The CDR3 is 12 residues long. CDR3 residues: CAWRGQGETQYF. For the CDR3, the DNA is TGTGCCTGGAGGGGACAGGGGGAGACCCAGTACTTC.

In DNA, the CDR3 is TGTGCCAGCAGCGAACAGGGGGCCCAGGGCAATCAGCCCCAGCATTTT. It translates to CASSEQGAQGNQPQHF. The J gene is TRBJ1-5, the V gene TRBV2, with 9 nucleotides matching TRBD1. The CDR3 is 16 residues long. The germline CDR1 and CDR2 sequences are SNHLY and FYNNEI. V shed 6 bases and J 2 bases; nucleotides not matched to a gene: 8.

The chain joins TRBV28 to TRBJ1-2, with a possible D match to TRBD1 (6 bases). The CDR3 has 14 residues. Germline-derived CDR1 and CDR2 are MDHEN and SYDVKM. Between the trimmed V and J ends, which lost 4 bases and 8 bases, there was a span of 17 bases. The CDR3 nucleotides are TGTGCCAGCAGTTCCCAATACAGGGTGGGGGGCTACACCTTC. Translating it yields CASSSQYRVGGYTF.

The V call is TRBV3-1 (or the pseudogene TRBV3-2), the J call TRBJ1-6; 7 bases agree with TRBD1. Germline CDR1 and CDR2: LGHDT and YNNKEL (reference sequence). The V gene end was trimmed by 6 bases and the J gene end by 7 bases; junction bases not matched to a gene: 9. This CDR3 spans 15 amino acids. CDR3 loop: CASRPTGSQNSPLHF. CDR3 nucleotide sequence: TGTGCCAGCAGGCCGACAGGGAGCCAAAATTCACCCCTCCACTTT.

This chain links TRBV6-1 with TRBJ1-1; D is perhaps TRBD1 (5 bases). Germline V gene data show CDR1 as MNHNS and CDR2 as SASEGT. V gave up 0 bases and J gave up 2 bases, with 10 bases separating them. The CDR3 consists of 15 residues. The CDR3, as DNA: TGTGCCAGCAGTGAAGCATGGACACCTAACACTGAAGCTTTCTTT. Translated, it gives CASSEAWTPNTEAFF.

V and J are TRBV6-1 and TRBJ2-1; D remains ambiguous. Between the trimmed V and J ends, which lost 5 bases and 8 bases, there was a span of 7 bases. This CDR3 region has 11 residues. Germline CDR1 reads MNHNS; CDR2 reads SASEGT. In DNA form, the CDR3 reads TGTGCCAGCAGTTTCAGTGATGAGCAGTTCTTC. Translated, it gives CASSFSDEQFF.

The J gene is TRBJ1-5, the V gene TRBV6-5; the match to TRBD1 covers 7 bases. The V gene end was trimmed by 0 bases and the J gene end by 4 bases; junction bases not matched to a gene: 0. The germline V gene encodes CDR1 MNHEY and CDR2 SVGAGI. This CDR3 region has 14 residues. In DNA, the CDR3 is TGTGCCAGCAGTTACTCGACAGGGAATCAGCCCCAGCATTTT. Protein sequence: CASSYSTGNQPQHF.